This T cell receptor beta chain was sequenced in a study of blood T cell repertoires in COVID-19. The study assigned cohorts using participant-reported clinical history. The CDR3 has 14 amino acids. Trimming left V 1 base short and J 4 bases short, with 11 bases between. Germline CDR1 is SGHDN and CDR2 is FVKESK. Profiling relied on immunoSEQ multiplex PCR, and the TCRdb table lists in-frame clones only, not all of them. The sample shows about 270,000 clones, 85% to 90% of them seen only once. The J gene is TRBJ2-7, the V gene TRBV14; maybe TRBD2 (5 bases). The sequenced sample consisted of PBMCs or T cells enriched from blood (not recorded which). The receptor was derived from a woman aged 30 to 39 with acute COVID-19. CDR3 sequence: CASSQAGIGYEQYF. The CDR3 coding sequence is TGTGCCAGCAGCCAAGCGGGGATTGGGTACGAGCAGTACTTC.